The 21 T cell receptor beta chains listed next were all sequenced from one sample in a study of identical twins. TCRdb recomputed calls from the 5' RACE reads with MiXCR, one row per CDR3 protein. The repertoire includes around 490,000 distinct CDR3 sequences, 20% to 25% of them detected once, and 0.48% sits in the top ten. The same specimen was also included in a second study, on yellow fever vaccine responses in identical twins.

Sequencing was done on a sample of CD4+ T cells sorted from blood. The receptors derive from a woman aged 18 to 35 in good health.

This clonotype was seen a handful of times. This chain links TRBV5-1 with TRBJ1-2; D is perhaps TRBD1 (6 bases). CDR3 length equals 14 residues. The germline gives CDR1 SGHRS, CDR2 YFSETQ. V was pared by 4 bases and J by 3 bases, with 13 bases between. Written as DNA, the CDR3 is TGCGCCAGCAGCACGGACAGTTTAGACTATGGCTACACCTTC. Protein sequence: CASSTDSLDYGYTF.

This clonotype was counted a few times. The J gene is TRBJ1-3, the V gene TRBV12-3 or TRBV12-4; 7 nucleotides line up with TRBD1. J lost 8 bases, V lost 5 bases, and 12 bases had no gene match. The CDR3 has 15 amino acids. The CDR3 coding sequence is TGTGCCAGCAGTACTCGACAGGGCTTGTCGGACACCATATATTTT. It encodes CASSTRQGLSDTIYF.

This clonotype was seen ten or more times. The rearrangement uses TRBV27 and TRBJ2-3, with TRBD1 identical over 10 bases. CDR1 MNHEY and CDR2 SMNVEV come from the germline V gene (reference sequence). This CDR3 comprises 14 residues. V lost 5 bases, J lost 5 bases, and 4 bases stayed unmatched. CDR3 in amino acids: CASSRDRGIDTQYF. CDR3 coding DNA: TGTGCCAGCAGTCGGGACAGGGGAATAGATACGCAGTATTTT.

This clonotype was found a few times. This rearrangement joins TRBV20-1 to TRBJ1-3; the D is unclear. The CDR3 contains 15 residues. Germline V gene data show CDR1 as DFQATT and CDR2 as SNEGSKA (reference sequence). V lost 0 bases to trimming and J lost 4 bases, with 13 bases between them. The chain's CDR3 is CSARDLGKLGNTIYF. In DNA form, the CDR3 reads TGCAGTGCTAGAGATCTGGGTAAACTCGGAAACACCATATATTTT.

This CDR3 is CASSQAFHFATSGGSETQYF. Written as DNA, the CDR3 is TGTGCCAGCAGCCAAGCGTTTCATTTCGCGACGAGCGGGGGGTCAGAGACCCAGTACTTC. V is TRBV3-1 and J is TRBJ2-5, with 9 bases identical to TRBD2. The germline CDR1 and CDR2 sequences are LGHDT and YNNKEL (reference sequence). The V segment lost 1 base and the J segment 4 bases; nucleotides outside the gene matches: 19. The CDR3 has 20 residues.

In this sample, this clonotype turned up a few times. The chain employs TRBV27 and TRBJ1-3; D is undetermined. The V gene's germline CDR1 is MNHEY and CDR2 SMNVEV (reference sequence). The CDR3 sequence is 11 residues long. Trimming shortened V by 7 bases and J by 3 bases, and 4 bases separated the two germline ends. The CDR3 region has the DNA TGTGCCAGCAACCTTGGAAACACCATATATTTT. Its translation is CASNLGNTIYF.

This clonotype was picked up one time. The chain links TRBV6-5 to TRBJ2-1; D is possibly TRBD1 or TRBD2 (5 bases each). The CDR3 sequence is 13 residues long. Trimming cost V 2 bases and J 10 bases, with 12 bases left between them. The germline V gene has CDR1 MNHEY and CDR2 SVGAGI. The CDR3 coding sequence is TGTGCCAGCAGTTACCACGGGACGGCCGAGCAGTTCTTC. Its translation: CASSYHGTAEQFF.

This clonotype has more than one count but fewer than ten. The chain joins TRBV12-3 or TRBV12-4 to TRBJ1-1; D is ambiguous. Trimming stripped 4 bases from V and 8 bases from J, with 14 bases between. The CDR3 is made up of 13 amino acids. CDR3 amino acids: CASSSSPLGEAFF. The CDR3 DNA is TGTGCCAGCAGTTCCTCACCGCTAGGAGAAGCTTTCTTT.

This clonotype was found a few times. This CDR3 reads CASSSGHRNWPQHF. CDR3 DNA sequence: TGTGCCAGCAGTTCGGGACACCGCAATTGGCCCCAGCATTTT. The V and J genes are TRBV27 and TRBJ1-5; a weak D match, TRBD1 (6 bases). The CDR3 is 14 residues long. Germline values: CDR1 MNHEY, CDR2 SMNVEV (reference sequence). Trimming took off 4 bases at V and 9 bases at J, with 16 bases between the two ends.

The CDR3 region has the DNA TGTGCCAGCAGTGAATTTCAGGGGTGGGAGACCCAGTACTTC. As protein: CASSEFQGWETQYF. This rearrangement joins TRBV6-1 to TRBJ2-5; TRBD1 might be the D (6 bases). The CDR3 is 14 residues long. CDR1 is MNHNS, CDR2 SASEGT, per germline. Trimming took off 2 bases at V and 5 bases at J, with 12 bases between the two ends.

The rearrangement links TRBV7-6 to TRBJ2-2, with TRBD2 matching 15 bases. V lost 1 base and J lost 6; bases outside the gene matches: 6. This CDR3 is built from 18 residues. Germline V CDR1 and CDR2: SGHVS, FNYEAQ. The CDR3 DNA reads as TGTGCCAGCAGCTTAGGAGGGACTAGCGGGAGGTCGGCCGGGGAGCTGTTTTTT. It encodes CASSLGGTSGRSAGELFF.

This clonotype came up a few times. V and J are TRBV6-2 or TRBV6-3 and TRBJ2-7, with a tentative D call TRBD2 (7 bases). Germline CDR1 reads MNHEY; CDR2 reads SVGEGT. Trimming left V 5 bases short and J 3 bases short, with 20 bases between. The CDR3 consists of 16 residues. The CDR3 region has the DNA TGTGCCAGCAGTCCCACGGGGGGCAAGCGGGGCTACGAGCAGTACTTC. This gives the protein CASSPTGGKRGYEQYF.

A few counts support this clonotype. The chain has TRBV24-1 and TRBJ2-1; D is undetermined. Trimming took off 2 bases at V and 1 base at J, with 5 bases between the two ends. CDR1 KGHDR and CDR2 SFDVKD come from the germline V gene. The CDR3 has 14 amino acids. In nucleotides, the CDR3 is TGTGCCACCAGTGATTCACGTTCCTACAATGAGCAGTTCTTC. This encodes CATSDSRSYNEQFF.

V gene TRBV28 combines with J gene TRBJ2-6, with D possibly being TRBD2 (6 bases). CDR1 and CDR2 (germline): MDHEN, SYDVKM. With 5 bases removed from V and 2 bases from J, the gap between germline ends came to 22 bases. The length of the CDR3 is 19 residues. DNA of the CDR3: TGTGCCAGCAGTACCCGACAGCGGGCCCCCCAAACTGGGGCCAACGTCCTGACTTTC. As protein: CASSTRQRAPQTGANVLTF.

This clonotype was counted between two and nine times. The CDR3 loop reads CSVGRQGYNEQFF. The CDR3 DNA follows: TGCAGTGTCGGGCGACAGGGCTACAATGAGCAGTTCTTC. The gene calls are TRBV20-1 and TRBJ2-1, with 7 positions matching TRBD1. J gave up 3 bases and V 7 bases, and 6 bases lay outside the gene matches. The CDR3 totals 13 residues. The germline gives CDR1 DFQATT, CDR2 SNEGSKA (reference sequence).

This chain uses TRBV20-1 with TRBJ2-7, with unresolved D. Germline V gives CDR1 DFQATT, CDR2 SNEGSKA (reference sequence). The CDR3 loop spans 13 amino acids. Trimming left V 2 bases short and J 1 base short, with 9 bases between. The CDR3 coding sequence is TGCAGTGCTAGACGCTTCCCTTCCTACGAGCAGTACTTC. Amino acids: CSARRFPSYEQYF.

J is TRBJ1-6 and V is TRBV20-1; D is undetermined. Trimming removed 5 bases from V and 7 bases from J, with 3 bases in between. CDR1 DFQATT and CDR2 SNEGSKA come from the germline V gene (reference sequence). CDR3 size: 10 residues. The CDR3 DNA is TGCAGTGCTGTAAATTCACCCCTCCACTTT. Translation: CSAVNSPLHF.

This clonotype appeared many times. The chain is built from TRBV6-1 and TRBJ2-1, with 10 bases that match TRBD2. V was pared by 6 bases and J by 4 bases, with 6 bases of the junction left unmatched. In germline, CDR1 is MNHNS, CDR2 SASEGT. This CDR3 comprises 15 residues. The CDR3 region is CASSRTSGPYNEQFF. The CDR3 DNA reads TGTGCCAGCAGCCGGACTAGCGGACCATACAATGAGCAGTTCTTC.

The chain joins TRBV9 to TRBJ2-3; D is tentatively TRBD1 or TRBD2 (5 bases each). The ends were cut back, 8 bases at V and 2 bases at J, with 15 bases in the middle. The CDR3 spans 14 residues. Germline V lookup: CDR1 SGDLS, CDR2 YYNGEE. CDR3 loop: CASGVGPYTDTQYF. As DNA, the CDR3 is TGTGCCAGTGGTGTGGGACCGTACACAGATACGCAGTATTTT.

This clonotype was found many times. The rearrangement uses TRBV5-1 and TRBJ2-1; 11 nucleotides align to TRBD1. The CDR3 contains 15 residues. Looked up from germline, CDR1 is SGHRS and CDR2 is YFSETQ. Trimming removed 3 bases from V and 2 bases from J; junction bases left unmatched: 1. This CDR3 reads CASSWTGGAYNEQFF. CDR3 coding DNA: TGCGCCAGCAGCTGGACAGGGGGCGCCTACAATGAGCAGTTCTTC.

A few counts support this clonotype. This chain connects TRBV20-1 to TRBJ1-1, with 7 bases lining up with TRBD1. V trimming: 0 bases; J trimming: 0 bases; junction bases outside the gene matches: 10. This CDR3 comprises 17 residues. Germline loops: CDR1 DFQATT, CDR2 SNEGSKA (reference sequence). The CDR3 region is CSARDLPTRGVNTEAFF. In nucleotides, the CDR3 is TGCAGTGCTAGAGATCTGCCCACCAGGGGGGTGAACACTGAAGCTTTCTTT.